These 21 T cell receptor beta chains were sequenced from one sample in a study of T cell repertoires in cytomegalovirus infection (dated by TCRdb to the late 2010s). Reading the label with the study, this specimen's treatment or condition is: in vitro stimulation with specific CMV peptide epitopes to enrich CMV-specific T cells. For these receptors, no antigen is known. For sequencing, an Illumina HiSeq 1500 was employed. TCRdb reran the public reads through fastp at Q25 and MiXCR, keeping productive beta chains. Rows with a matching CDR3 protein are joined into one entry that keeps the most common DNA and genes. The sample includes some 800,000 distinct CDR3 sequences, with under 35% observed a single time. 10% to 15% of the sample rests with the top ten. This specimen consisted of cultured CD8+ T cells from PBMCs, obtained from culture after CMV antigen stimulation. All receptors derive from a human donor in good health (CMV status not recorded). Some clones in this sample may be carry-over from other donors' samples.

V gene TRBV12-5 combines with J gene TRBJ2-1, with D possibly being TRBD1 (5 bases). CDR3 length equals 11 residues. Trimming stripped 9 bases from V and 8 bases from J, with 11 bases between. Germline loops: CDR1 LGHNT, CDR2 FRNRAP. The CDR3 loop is CARASRDEQFF. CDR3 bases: TGTGCTAGAGCCAGCAGGGATGAGCAGTTCTTC.

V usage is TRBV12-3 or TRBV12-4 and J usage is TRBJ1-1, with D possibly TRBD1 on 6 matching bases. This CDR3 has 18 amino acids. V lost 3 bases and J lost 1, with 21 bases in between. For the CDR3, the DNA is TGTGCCAGCAGTTTGGACCCCGCGGGGGCGGATCGGAACACTGAAGCTTTCTTT. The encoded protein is CASSLDPAGADRNTEAFF.

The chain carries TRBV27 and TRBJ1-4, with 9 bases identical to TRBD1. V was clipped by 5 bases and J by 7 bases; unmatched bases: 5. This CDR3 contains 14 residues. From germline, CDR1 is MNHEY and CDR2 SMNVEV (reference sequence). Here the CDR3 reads CASSLRDRVEKLFF. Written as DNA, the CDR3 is TGTGCCAGCAGTCTCAGGGACAGGGTTGAAAAACTGTTTTTT.

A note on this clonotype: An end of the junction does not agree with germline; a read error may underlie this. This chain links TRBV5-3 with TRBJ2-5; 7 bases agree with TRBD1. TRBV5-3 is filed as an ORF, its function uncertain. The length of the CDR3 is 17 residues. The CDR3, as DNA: TGTGCCAGCAGCTTGGGACAGCCCAAACATAGCTTAGAGACCCAGTACTTC. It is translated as CASSLGQPKHSLETQYF.

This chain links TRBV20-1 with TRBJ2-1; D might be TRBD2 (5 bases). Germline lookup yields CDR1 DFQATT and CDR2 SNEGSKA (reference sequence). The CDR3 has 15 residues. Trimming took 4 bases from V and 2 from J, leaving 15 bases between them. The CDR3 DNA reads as TGCAGTGCTAAGGATACTAGGATTGCCTACAATGAGCAGTTCTTC. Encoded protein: CSAKDTRIAYNEQFF.

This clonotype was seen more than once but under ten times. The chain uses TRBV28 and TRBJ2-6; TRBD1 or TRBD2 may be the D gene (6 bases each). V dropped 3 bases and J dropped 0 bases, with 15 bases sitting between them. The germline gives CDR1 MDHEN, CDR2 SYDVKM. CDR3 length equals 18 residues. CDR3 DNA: TGTGCCAGCAGTTTTCTTCCGGGGGCGCACTCTGGGGCCAACGTCCTGACTTTC. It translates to CASSFLPGAHSGANVLTF. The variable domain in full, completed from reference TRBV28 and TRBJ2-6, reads DVKVTQSSRYLVKRTGEKVFLECVQDMDHENMFWYRQDPGLGLRLIYFSYDVKMKEKGDIPEGYSVSREKKERFSLILESASTNQTSMYLCASSFLPGAHSGANVLTFGAGSRLTVL.

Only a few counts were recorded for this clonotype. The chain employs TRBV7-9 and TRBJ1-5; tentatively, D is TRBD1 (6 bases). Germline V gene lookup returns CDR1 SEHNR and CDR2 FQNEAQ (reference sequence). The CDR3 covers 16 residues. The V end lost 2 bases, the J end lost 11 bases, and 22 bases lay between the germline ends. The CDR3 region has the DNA TGTGCCAGCAGCTTAAGGGTCGGACAGACAATCGGGACCCAGCATTTT. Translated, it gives CASSLRVGQTIGTQHF.

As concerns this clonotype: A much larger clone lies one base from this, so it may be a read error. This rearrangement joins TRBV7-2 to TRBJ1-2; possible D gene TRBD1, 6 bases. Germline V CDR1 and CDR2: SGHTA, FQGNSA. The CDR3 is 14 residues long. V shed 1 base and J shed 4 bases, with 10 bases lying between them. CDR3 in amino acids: CASSLVGTIYGYTF. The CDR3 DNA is TGTGCCAGCAGCTTAGTAGGGACAATCTATGGCTACACCTTC.

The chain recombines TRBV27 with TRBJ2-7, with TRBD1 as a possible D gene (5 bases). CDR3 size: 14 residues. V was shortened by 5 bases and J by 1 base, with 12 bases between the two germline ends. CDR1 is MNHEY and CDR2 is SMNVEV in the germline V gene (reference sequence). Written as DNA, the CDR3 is TGTGCCAGCAGTCCCAGGGTCGGGTCCTACGAGCAGTACGTC. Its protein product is CASSPRVGSYEQYV.

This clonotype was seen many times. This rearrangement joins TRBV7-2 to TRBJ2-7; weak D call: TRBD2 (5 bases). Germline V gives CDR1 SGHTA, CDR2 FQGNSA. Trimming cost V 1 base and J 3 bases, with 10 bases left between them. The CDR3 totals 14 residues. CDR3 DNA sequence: TGTGCCAGCAGCTTAGGGAGGCAATACTACGAGCAGTACGTC. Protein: CASSLGRQYYEQYV.

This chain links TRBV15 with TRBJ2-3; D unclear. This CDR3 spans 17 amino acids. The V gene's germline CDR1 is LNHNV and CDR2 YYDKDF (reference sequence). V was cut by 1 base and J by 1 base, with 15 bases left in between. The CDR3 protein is CATSRGKRGPGTDTQYF. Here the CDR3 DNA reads TGTGCCACCAGCAGAGGGAAGCGAGGCCCGGGCACAGATACGCAGTATTTT.

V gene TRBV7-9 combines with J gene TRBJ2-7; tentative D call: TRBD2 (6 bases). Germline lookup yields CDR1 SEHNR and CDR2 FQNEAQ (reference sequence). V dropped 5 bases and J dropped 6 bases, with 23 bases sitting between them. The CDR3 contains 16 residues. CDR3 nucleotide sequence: TGTGCCAGCAGCAAACGGGACTCCCGTATATCGAGCGAGCAGTACTTC. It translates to CASSKRDSRISSEQYF.

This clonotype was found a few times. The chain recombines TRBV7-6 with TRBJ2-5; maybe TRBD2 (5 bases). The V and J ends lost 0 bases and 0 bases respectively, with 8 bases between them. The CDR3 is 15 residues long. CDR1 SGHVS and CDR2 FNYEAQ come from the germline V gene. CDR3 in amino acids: CASSLARGNQETQYF. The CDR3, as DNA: TGTGCCAGCAGCTTAGCCCGGGGTAACCAAGAGACCCAGTACTTC.

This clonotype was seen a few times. The CDR3, as DNA: TGTGCCAGTAGTATAGGAGGATCCGAGGGGAGAAAAAAACTGTTTTTT. Translating gives CASSIGGSEGRKKLFF. This rearrangement joins TRBV19 to TRBJ1-4; D might be TRBD1 (5 bases). Looked up from germline, CDR1 is LNHDA and CDR2 is SQIVND (reference sequence). Trimming stripped 1 base from V and 9 bases from J, with 18 bases between. This CDR3 is built from 16 residues.

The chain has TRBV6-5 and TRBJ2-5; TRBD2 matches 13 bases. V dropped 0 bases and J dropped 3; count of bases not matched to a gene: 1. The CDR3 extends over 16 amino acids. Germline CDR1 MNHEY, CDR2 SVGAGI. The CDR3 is CASSYSGLAGEETQYF. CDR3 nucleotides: TGTGCCAGCAGTTACTCAGGACTAGCGGGGGAAGAGACCCAGTACTTC.

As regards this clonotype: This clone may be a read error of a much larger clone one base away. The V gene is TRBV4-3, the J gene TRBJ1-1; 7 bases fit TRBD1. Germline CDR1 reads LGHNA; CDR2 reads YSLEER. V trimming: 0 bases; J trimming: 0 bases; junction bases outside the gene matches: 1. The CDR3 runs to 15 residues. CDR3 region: CASSQEDRVNTEAFF. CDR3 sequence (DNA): TGCGCCAGCAGCCAAGAAGACAGGGTGAACACTGAAGCTTTCTTT.

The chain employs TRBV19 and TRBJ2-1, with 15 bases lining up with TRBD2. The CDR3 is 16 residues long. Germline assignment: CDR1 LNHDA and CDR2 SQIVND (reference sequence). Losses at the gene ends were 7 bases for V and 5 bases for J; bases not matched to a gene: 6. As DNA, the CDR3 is TGTGCCAGTACCTGGACTAGCGGGGGGGTAAACAATGAGCAGTTCTTC. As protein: CASTWTSGGVNNEQFF.

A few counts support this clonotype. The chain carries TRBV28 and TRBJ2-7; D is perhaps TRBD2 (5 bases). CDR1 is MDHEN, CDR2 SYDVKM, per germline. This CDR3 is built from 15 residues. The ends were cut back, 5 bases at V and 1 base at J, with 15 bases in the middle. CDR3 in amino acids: CASSSRGRISYEQYF. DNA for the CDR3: TGTGCCAGCAGTAGCCGGGGTCGAATATCCTACGAGCAGTACTTC.

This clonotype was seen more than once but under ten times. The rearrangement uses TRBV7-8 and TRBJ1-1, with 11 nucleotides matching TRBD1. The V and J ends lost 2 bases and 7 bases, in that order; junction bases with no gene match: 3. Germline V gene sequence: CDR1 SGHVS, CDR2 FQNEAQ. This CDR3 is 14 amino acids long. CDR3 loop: CASSLRTGGVEAFF. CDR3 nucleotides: TGTGCCAGCAGCTTAAGGACAGGGGGCGTTGAAGCTTTCTTT.

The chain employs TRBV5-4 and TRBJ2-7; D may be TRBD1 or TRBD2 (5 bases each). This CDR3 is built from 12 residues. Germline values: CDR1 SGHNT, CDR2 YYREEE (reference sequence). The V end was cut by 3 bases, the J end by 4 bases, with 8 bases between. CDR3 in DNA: TGTGCCAGCAGCTGGGACCTATACGAGCAGTACTTC. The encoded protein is CASSWDLYEQYF.

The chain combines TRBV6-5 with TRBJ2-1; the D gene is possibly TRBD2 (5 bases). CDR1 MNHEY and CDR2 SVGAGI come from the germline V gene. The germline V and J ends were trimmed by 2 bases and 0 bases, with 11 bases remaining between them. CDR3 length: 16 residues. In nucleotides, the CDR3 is TGTGCCAGCAGTTACAGAGGGCGCAGCTCCTACAATGAGCAGTTCTTC. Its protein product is CASSYRGRSSYNEQFF.